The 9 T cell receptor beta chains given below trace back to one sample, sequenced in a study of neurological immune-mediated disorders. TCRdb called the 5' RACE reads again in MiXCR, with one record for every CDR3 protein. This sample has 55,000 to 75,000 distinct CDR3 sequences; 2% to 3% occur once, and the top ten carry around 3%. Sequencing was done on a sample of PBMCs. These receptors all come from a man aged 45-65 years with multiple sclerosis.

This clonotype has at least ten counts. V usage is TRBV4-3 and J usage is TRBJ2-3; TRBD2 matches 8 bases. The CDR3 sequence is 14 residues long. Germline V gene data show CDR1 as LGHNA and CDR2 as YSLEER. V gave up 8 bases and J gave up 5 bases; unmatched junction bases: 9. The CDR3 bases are TGCGCCAGCGCTCCCGGGGGGGCTGGAGATACGCAGTATTTT. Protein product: CASAPGGAGDTQYF.

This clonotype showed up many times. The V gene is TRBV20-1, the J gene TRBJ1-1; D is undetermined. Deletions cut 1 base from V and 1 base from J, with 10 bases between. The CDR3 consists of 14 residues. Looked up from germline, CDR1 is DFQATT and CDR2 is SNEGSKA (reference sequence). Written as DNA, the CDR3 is TGCAGTGCTAGAGTAAGGGTTAGGAACACTGAAGCTTTCTTT. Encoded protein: CSARVRVRNTEAFF.

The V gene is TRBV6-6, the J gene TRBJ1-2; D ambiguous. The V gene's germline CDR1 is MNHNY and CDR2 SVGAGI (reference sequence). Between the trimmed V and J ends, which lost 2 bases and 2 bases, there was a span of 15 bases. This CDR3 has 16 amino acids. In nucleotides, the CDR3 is TGTGCCAGCAGTTACCAACCGGGAAACCCAAACTATGGCTACACCTTC. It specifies CASSYQPGNPNYGYTF.

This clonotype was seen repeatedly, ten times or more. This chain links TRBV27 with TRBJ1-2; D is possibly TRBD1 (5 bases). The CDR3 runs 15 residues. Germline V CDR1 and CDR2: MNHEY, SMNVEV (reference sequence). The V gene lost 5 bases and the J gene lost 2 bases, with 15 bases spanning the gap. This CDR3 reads CASSRSQGVNYGYTF. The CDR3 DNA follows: TGTGCCAGCAGTAGGTCGCAAGGGGTGAACTATGGCTACACCTTC.

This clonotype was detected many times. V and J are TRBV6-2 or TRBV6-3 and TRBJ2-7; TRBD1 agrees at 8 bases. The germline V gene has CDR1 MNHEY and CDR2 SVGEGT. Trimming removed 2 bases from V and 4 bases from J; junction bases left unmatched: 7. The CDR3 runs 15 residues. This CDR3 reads CASSYTGTGPYEQYF. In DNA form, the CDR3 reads TGTGCCAGCAGTTACACCGGGACAGGACCTTACGAGCAGTACTTC.

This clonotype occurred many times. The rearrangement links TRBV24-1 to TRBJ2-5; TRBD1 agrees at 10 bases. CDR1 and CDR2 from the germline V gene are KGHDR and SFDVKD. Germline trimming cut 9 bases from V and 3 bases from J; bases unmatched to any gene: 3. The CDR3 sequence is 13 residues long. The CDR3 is CATRGTGEETQYF. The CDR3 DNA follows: TGTGCCACCCGAGGGACAGGGGAAGAGACCCAGTACTTC.

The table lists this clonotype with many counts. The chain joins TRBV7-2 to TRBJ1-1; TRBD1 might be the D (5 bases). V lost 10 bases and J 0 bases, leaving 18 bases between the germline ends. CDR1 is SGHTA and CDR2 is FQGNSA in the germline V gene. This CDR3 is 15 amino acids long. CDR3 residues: CATTHGTTMNTEAFF. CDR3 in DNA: TGTGCCACCACCCACGGGACGACGATGAACACTGAAGCTTTCTTT.

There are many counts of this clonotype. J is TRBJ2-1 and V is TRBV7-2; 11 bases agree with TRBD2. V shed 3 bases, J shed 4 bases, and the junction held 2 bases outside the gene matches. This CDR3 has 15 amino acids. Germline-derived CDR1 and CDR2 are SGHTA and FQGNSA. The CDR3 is CASSFTSGGYNEQFF. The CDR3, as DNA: TGTGCCAGCAGCTTTACTAGCGGGGGATACAATGAGCAGTTCTTC.

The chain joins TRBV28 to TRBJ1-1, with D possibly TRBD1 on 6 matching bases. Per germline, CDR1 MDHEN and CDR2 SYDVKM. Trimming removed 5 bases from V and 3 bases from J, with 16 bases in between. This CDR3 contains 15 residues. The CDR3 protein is CASSPGTTRDTEAFF. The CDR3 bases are TGTGCCAGCAGTCCCGGGACAACTAGGGACACTGAAGCTTTCTTT.